This T cell receptor (beta chain) stems from a study of monozygotic twins with cystic fibrosis (dated by TCRdb to 2020 to 2023). Study-wide context: Barcoded libraries were prepared from three micrograms of fragmented DNA with roughly 15 PCR cycles. To gauge how much genetics shapes V and J gene usage, the researchers compared TCR beta repertoires both within and across 16 monozygotic twin pairs who have cystic fibrosis. The cohort comprised ten female and six male twin pairs aged roughly 2.0 to 40 years, median around 9 years, mostly children and adolescents. On the day of blood sampling, twins were ranked among 1,060 cohort participants for weight-for-height and for FEVPerc (FEV1 disease centile). Data for three of the twin pairs had been reported previously in another context.

The twin pairs came from the European Cystic Fibrosis Twin and Sibling Study Cohort, a cohort that recruited patients from roughly 160 CF clinics across 14 European countries. Zygosity and CFTR genotype were verified in-house, and zygosity was tested by multiplex PCR of nine short tandem repeat loci. Peripheral blood was sampled from each twin, and clinical parameters were recorded on the day of blood sampling. Phenol/chloroform extraction was used to isolate genomic DNA from peripheral blood cells, and the DNA was then kept in TE buffer at 4 degrees C. Ends trimmed: V by 6 bases, J by 8 bases; bases unmatched to a gene: 4. The CDR3 spans 13 residues, from the cysteine through the phenylalanine. The read is trimmed to its CDR3 DNA, 39 bases read in frame from base 1. Based on the germline V gene, the CDR1 and CDR2 sequences are MRHNA and SNTAGT. The paper as a whole reports these results and caveats: Sharing of nucleotide-identical clonotypes was significantly greater within monozygotic CF twin pairs than between unrelated CF individuals (P = 0.000026, Mann-Whitney). Simpson clonality tended to be low (median approximately 0.0095), which suggests a naive-dominated repertoire, although clonality was higher in the most severely affected patients. The cohort was small, and the number of shared CDR3s showed no association with age, concordance or disease severity. The greatest similarity to the co-twin was observed for V gene usage in 13 of 16 pairs and for J usage in 8 of 16 pairs, which suggested genetic constraints.

TCR beta CDR3 regions were amplified by multiplex PCR with the immunoSEQ immune profiling system according to the manufacturer's instructions. Sequencing was performed on an Illumina NextSeq system. From the authors' description of their analysis: Sequence data were processed on the immunoSEQ Analyzer platform, and clonality was calculated as the square root of Simpson's index of productive rearrangements. Similarity in V and J usage was measured by Jensen-Shannon distance, and OLGA was used to compute CDR3 generation probabilities. Shared CDR3 sequences were searched in the immuneACCESS database (August 2020) and in VDJdb (December 2020). The clones in this table, taken by TCRdb from immuneACCESS, are in-frame only. Not every clone is retained; where verified, under half of the shortfall comes from an unresolved V gene, and the cause of the rest is unknown. V, J and clone size reflect that table, while D and trimming were determined from the DNA. The sample records around 12,000 clones, approximately 85% of which are singletons. Clones ranked in the top ten supply around 0.5% of the sample.

A note on this clone: Its cognate antigen has yet to be identified. Base-call qualities are not available, and no considerably larger clone is one nucleotide away.

The clonotype originates from a man aged 18 to 30 with cystic fibrosis. The sample was blood. Recombination linked TRBV6-4 to TRBJ1-2; the junction holds 12 bases that match TRBD1. In nucleotides, the sequence is TGTGCCAGCAGAGGGACAGGGGGCGAGGGCTACACCTTC. It specifies CASRGTGGEGYTF.